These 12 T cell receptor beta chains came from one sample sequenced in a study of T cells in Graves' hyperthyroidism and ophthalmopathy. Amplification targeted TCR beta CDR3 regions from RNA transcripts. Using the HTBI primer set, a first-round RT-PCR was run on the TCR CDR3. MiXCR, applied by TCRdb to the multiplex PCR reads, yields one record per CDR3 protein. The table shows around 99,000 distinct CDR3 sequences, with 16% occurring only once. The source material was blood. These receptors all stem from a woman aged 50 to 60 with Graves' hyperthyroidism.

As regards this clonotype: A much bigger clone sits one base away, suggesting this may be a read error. The CDR3 bases are TGTGCCAGCAGCAACAGGGTTTCCATCGGGGAGCTGTTTTTT. Translation: CASSNRVSIGELFF. This sequence joins TRBV2 and TRBJ2-2; a weak D match, TRBD1 (6 bases). CDR3 length: 14 amino acids. The ends were cut back, 6 bases at V and 7 bases at J, with 15 bases in the middle. The germline gives CDR1 SNHLY, CDR2 FYNNEI.

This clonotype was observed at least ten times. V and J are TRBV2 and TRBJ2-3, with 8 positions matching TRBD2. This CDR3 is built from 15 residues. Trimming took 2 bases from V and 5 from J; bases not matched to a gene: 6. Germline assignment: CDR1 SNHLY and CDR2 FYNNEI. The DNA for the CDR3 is TGTGCCAGCAGTGAACGAGGGACTAGTGGAGATACGCAGTATTTT. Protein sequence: CASSERGTSGDTQYF.

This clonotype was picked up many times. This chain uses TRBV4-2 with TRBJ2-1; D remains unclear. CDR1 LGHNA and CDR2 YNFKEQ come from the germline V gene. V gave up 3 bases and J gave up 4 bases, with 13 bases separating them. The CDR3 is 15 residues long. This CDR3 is CASSQAASQYNEQFF. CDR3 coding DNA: TGTGCCAGCAGCCAGGCCGCGTCGCAGTACAATGAGCAGTTCTTC.

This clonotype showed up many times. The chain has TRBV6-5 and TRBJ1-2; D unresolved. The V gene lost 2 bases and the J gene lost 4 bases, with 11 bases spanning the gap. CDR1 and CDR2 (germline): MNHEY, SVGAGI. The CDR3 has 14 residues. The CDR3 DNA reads TGTGCCAGCAGTTACGACCCTCTTCCCTATGGCTACACCTTC. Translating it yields CASSYDPLPYGYTF.

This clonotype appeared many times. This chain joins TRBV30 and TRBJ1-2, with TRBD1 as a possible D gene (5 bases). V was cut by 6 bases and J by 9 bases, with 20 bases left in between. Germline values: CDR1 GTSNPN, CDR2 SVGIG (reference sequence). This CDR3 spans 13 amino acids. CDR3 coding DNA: TGTGCCTGCCCGAAACTGGGGGGGAAAAGCTACACCTTC. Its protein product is CACPKLGGKSYTF.

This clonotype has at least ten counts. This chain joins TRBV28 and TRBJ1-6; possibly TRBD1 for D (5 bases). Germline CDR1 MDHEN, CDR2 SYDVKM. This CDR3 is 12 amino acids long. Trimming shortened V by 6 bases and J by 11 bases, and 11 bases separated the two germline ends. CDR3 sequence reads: CASRSSGAPLHF. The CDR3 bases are TGTGCCAGCAGGTCCTCGGGGGCACCCCTCCACTTT.

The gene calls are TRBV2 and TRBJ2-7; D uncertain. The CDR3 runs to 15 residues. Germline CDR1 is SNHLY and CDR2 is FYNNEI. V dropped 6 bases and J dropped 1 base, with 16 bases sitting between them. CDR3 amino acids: CASRESARRSYEQYF. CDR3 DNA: TGTGCCAGCAGGGAGTCAGCGAGAAGGTCCTACGAGCAGTACTTC.

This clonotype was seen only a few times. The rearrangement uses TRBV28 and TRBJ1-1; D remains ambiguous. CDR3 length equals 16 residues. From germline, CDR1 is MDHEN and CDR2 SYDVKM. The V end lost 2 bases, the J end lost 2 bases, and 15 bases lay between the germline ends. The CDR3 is CASSLVGGRLNTEAFF. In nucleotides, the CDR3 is TGTGCCAGCAGTTTAGTAGGTGGCAGATTAAACACTGAAGCTTTCTTT.

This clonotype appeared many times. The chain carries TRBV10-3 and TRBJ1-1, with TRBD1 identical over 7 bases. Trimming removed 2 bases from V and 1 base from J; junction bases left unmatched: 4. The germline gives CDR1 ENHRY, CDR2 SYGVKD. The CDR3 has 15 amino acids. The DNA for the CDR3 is TGTGCCATCAGTGAGGTGGGACAGAAGAACACTGAAGCTTTCTTT. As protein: CAISEVGQKNTEAFF.

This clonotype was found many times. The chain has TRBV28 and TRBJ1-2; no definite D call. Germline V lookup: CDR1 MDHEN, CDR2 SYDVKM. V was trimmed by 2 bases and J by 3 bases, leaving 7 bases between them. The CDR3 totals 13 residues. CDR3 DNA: TGTGCCAGCAGTTTAAAGGGAGACTATGGCTACACCTTC. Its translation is CASSLKGDYGYTF.

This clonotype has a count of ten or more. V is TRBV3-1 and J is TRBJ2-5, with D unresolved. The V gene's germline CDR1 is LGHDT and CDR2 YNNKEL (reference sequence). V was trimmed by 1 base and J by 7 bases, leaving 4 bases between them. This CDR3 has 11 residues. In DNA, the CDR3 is TGTGCCAGCAGCCAAGGGGGGACCCAGTACTTC. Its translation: CASSQGGTQYF.

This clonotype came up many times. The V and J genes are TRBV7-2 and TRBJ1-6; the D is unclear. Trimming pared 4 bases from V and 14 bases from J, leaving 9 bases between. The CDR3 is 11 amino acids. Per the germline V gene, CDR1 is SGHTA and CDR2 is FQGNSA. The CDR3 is CASSSWGTLHF. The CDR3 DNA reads TGTGCCAGCAGCTCTTGGGGTACCCTCCACTTT.